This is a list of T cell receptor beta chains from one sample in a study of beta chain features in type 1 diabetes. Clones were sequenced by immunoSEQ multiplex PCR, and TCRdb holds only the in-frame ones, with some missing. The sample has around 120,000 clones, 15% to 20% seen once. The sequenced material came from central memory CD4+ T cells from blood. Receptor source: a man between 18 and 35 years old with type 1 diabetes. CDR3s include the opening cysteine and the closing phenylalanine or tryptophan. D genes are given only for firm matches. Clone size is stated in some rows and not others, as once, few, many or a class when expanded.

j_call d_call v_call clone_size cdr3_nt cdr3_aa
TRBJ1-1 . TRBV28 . TGTGCCAGCAGTTCTGGGAACACTGAAGCTTTCTTT CASSSGNTEAFF
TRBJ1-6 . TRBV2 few TGTGCCAGCAGTGATGAAGGGAAGCATAATTCACCCCTCCACTTT CASSDEGKHNSPLHF
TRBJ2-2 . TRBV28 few TGTGCCAGCAGTTCACAGGGAACCGGGGAGCTGTTTTTT CASSSQGTGELFF
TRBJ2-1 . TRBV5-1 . TGCGCCAGCAGCTTGTTGGCGGCAGCTGGCCCCTACAATGAGCAGTTCTTC CASSLLAAAGPYNEQFF
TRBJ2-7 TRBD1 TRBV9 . TGTGCCAGCAGCGCACCCGGGACAGGACCCTACGAGCAGTACTTC CASSAPGTGPYEQYF
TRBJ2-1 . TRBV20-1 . TGCAGTGCTAGAGTACAAAGTGAGCAGTTCTTC CSARVQSEQFF
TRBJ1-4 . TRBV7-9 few TGTGCCAGCAGTCCCCCGCAGGGGGAAAAACTGTTTTTT CASSPPQGEKLFF
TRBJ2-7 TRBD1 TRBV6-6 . TGTGCCAGCAGTCACGGACAGGTCGATCAGTACTTC CASSHGQVDQYF
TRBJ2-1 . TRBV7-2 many TGTGCCAGCATCACACTGGGCGGGCCGAGCTCCTACAATGAGCAGTTCTTC CASITLGGPSSYNEQFF
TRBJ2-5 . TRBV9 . TGTGCCAGCAGCGTAGGCTGGGGCCCCCAAGAGACCCAGTACTTC CASSVGWGPQETQYF
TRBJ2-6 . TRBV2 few TGTGCCAGCAGTAATGACAGGTTTGGGGCCAACGTCCTGACTTTC CASSNDRFGANVLTF
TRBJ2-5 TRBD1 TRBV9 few TGTGCCAGCAGCGCCTCAACAGGGGACGGAGAGACCCAGTACTTC CASSASTGDGETQYF
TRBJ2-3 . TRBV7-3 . TGTGCCAGCAGCTTAGGGTCTAGCACAGATACGCAGTATTTT CASSLGSSTDTQYF
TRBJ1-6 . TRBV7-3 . TGTGCCAGCAGCTCGTCGGGACGTAGTAATTCACCCCTCCACTTT CASSSSGRSNSPLHF
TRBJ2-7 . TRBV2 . TGTGCCAGCAGTGAATCCCCCTACGAGCAGTACTTC CASSESPYEQYF
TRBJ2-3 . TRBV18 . TGTGCCAGCTCACCGACAGGAGGGGCCGGTGATACGCAGTATTTT CASSPTGGAGDTQYF
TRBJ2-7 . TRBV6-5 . TGTGCCAGCAGTGGGACTGCGAGCTCCTACGAGCAGTACTTC CASSGTASSYEQYF
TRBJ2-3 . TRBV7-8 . TGTGCCAGCACCCCTTCGCGGACCTTCACAGATACGCAGTATTTT CASTPSRTFTDTQYF
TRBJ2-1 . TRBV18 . TGTGCCAGCTCACCAAAGGACAGGGAGGGAGGCAATGAGCAGTTCTTC CASSPKDREGGNEQFF
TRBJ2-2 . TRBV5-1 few TGCGCCAGCAGCCTCTCCGGGACCCCTAAAAACACCGGGGAGCTGTTTTTT CASSLSGTPKNTGELFF
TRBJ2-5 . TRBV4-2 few TGTGCCAGCAGCCAAGGATCGAGGCAAGGCCGGGCGGAGACCCAGTACTTC CASSQGSRQGRAETQYF
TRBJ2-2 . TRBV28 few TGTGCCAGCAGCCAATCCGAACGTCTCGGGGAGCTGTTTTTT CASSQSERLGELFF
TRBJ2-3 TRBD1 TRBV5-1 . TGCGCCAGCAGCCCCGGGACAGCCACAGATACGCAGTATTTT CASSPGTATDTQYF
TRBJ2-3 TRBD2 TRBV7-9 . TGTGCCAGCAGCTTCGGACTAGCGGCAGATACGCAGTATTTT CASSFGLAADTQYF
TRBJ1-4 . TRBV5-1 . TGCGCCAGCAGCACTACTGGACAGCCAAGGAATGAAAAACTGTTTTTT CASSTTGQPRNEKLFF
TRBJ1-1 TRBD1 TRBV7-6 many TGTGCCAGCAGCTTAGGTATCAGGGGGCGAGGCACTGAAGCTTTCTTT CASSLGIRGRGTEAFF
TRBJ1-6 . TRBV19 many TGTGCCAGTTTGAGGTCCTCGCGTAATTCACCCCTCCACTTT CASLRSSRNSPLHF
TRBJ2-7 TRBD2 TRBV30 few TGTGCCTGGGACTATTTACTAGCGGGAGGGCCCCCCGAGCAGTACTTC CAWDYLLAGGPPEQYF
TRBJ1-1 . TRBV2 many TGTGCCAGCAGTGAAGGGGTGGGCACTGAAGCTTTCTTT CASSEGVGTEAFF
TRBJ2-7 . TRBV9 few TGTGCCAGCAGCGTAGGGGGATGGAGCTCCTACGAGCAGTACTTC CASSVGGWSSYEQYF
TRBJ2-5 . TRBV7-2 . TGTGCCAGCAGCCCTCTGGTAGAGACCCAGTACTTC CASSPLVETQYF
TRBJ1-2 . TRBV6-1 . TGTGCCAGCAGTTATATTTTGAGTTCCGGCTACACCTTC CASSYILSSGYTF
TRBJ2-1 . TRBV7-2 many TGTGCCAGCAGCATTAGCGGTTCCTACAATGAGCAGTTCTTC CASSISGSYNEQFF
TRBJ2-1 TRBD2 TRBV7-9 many TGTGCCAGCAGCCCCGGGACTATAACCCTCAATGAGCAGTTCTTC CASSPGTITLNEQFF
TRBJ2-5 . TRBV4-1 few TGCGCCAGCAGCCTGCTCGGGGGCGATAAGACCCAGTACTTC CASSLLGGDKTQYF
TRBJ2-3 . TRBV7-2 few TGTGCCAGCAGCTTATTTTCCAGCGGAGAGAGAGATACGCAGTATTTT CASSLFSSGERDTQYF
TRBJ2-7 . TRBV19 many TGTGCCAGTAGTATAGTTTCGACAATGAGCTCCTACGAGCAGTACTTC CASSIVSTMSSYEQYF
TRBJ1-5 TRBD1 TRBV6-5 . TGTGCCAGCGGGACAGGATCCAATCAGCCCCAGCATTTT CASGTGSNQPQHF
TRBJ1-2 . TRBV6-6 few TGTGCCAGCAGTTTAGAGGTCAGGGTTGGCTACACCTTC CASSLEVRVGYTF
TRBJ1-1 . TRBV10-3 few TGTGCCATCAGTGAAGGTACGGGGAACACTGAAGCTTTCTTT CAISEGTGNTEAFF
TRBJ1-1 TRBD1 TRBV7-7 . TGTGCTAGCAGCTTAGGACAGGCGAACACTGAAGCTTTCTTT CASSLGQANTEAFF
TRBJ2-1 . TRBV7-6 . TGTGCCAGCAGCTCCCCCTATACCTACAATGAGCAGTTCTTC CASSSPYTYNEQFF
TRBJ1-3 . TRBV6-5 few TGTGCCAGCAGTTACCGTCAGGGCCTAGGTCAAAACACCATATATTTT CASSYRQGLGQNTIYF
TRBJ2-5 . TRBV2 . TGTGCCAGCATTAGGCACCAAGAGACCCAGTACTTC CASIRHQETQYF
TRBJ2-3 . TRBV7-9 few TGTGCCAGCAGCTTAGCGGGGTACACAGATACGCAGTATTTT CASSLAGYTDTQYF
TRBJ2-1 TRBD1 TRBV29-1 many TGCAGTGGCATCGGACAGGGACCCTACAATGAGCAGTTCTTC CSGIGQGPYNEQFF
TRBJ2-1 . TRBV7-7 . TGTGCTAGCAGCCCGGTGGGGAGCTCCTACAATGAGCAGTTCTTC CASSPVGSSYNEQFF
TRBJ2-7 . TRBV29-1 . TGCAGCGTTGAGGGTAGGCAGGGATACGAGCAGTACTTC CSVEGRQGYEQYF
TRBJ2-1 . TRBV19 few TGTGCCAGTAGTATAATTACCACAGGGTTCAATGAGCAGTTCTTC CASSIITTGFNEQFF